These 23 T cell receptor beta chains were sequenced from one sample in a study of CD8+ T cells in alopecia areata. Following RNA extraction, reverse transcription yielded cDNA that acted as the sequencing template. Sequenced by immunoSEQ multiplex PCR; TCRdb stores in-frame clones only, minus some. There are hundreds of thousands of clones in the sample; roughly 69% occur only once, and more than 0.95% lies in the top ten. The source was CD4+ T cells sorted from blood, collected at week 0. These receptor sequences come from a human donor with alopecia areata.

This CDR3 is CAWSVSGVVLSPLHF. The CDR3 DNA is TGTGCCTGGAGTGTAAGCGGGGTGGTGCTCTCACCCCTCCACTTT. The chain carries TRBV30 and TRBJ1-6; D not certain. This CDR3 comprises 15 residues. V lost 0 bases to trimming and J lost 10 bases, with 16 bases between them. Germline CDR1 reads GTSNPN; CDR2 reads SVGIG (reference sequence).

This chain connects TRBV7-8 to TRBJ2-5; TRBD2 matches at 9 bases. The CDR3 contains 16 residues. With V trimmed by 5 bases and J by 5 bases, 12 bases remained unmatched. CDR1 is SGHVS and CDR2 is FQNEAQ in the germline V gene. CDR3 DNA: TGTGCCAGCAGCCCGTGGAGGCTAGCGGGGACGGAGACCCAGTACTTC. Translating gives CASSPWRLAGTETQYF.

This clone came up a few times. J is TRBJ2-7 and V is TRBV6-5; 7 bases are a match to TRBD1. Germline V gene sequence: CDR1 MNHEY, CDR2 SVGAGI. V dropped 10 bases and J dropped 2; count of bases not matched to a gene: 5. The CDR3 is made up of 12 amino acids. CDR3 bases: TGTGCCACCCGGGACAGCACCTACGAGCAGTACTTC. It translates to CATRDSTYEQYF.

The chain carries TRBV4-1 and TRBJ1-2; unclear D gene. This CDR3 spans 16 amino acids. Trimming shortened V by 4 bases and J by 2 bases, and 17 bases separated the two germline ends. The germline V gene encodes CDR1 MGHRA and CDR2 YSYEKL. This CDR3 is CASSPLSRYINYGYTF. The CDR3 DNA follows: TGCGCCAGCAGCCCCCTTTCACGGTACATCAACTATGGCTACACCTTC.

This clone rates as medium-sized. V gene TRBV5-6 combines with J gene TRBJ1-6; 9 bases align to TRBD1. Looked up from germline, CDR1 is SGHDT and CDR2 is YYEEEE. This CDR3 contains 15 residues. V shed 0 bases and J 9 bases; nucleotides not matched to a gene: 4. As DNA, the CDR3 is TGTGCCAGCAGCTTGGGGGCGACAGGGGGTTCACCCCTCCACTTT. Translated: CASSLGATGGSPLHF.

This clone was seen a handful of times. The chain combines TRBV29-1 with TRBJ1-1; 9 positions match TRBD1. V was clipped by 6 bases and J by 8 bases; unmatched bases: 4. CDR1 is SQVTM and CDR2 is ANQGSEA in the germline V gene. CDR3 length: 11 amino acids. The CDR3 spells CSVGQGHEAFF. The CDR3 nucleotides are TGCAGCGTCGGACAGGGGCACGAAGCTTTCTTT.

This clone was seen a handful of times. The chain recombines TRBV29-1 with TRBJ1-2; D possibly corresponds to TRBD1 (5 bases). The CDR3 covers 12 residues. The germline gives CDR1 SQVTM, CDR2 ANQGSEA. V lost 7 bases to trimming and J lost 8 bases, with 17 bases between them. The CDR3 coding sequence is TGCAGCGCCTCGACAGCGTTGGGCGGCTACACCTTC. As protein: CSASTALGGYTF.

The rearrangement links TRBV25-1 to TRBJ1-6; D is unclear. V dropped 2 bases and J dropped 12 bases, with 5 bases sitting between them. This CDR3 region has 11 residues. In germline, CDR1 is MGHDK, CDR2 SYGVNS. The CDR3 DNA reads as TGTGCCAGCAGTGAAGGGGAACCCCTCCACTTT. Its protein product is CASSEGEPLHF.

CDR3: CSEHRLGDYGYTF. Here the CDR3 DNA reads TGCAGCGAGCATCGATTGGGGGACTATGGCTACACCTTC. This chain connects TRBV29-1 to TRBJ1-2; possibly TRBD1 for D (5 bases). This CDR3 contains 13 residues. Germline V gene data show CDR1 as SQVTM and CDR2 as ANQGSEA. Trimming took 7 bases from V and 3 from J, leaving 15 bases between them.

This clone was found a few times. The CDR3 protein is CAWMGGSSYNSPLHF. The CDR3 region has the DNA TGTGCCTGGATGGGGGGAAGCTCCTATAATTCACCCCTCCACTTT. The genes are TRBV30 and TRBJ1-6; perhaps TRBD1 as D (5 bases). Germline V gene sequence: CDR1 GTSNPN, CDR2 SVGIG (reference sequence). The CDR3 is 15 amino acids. Trimming pared 4 bases from V and 0 bases from J, leaving 10 bases between. Full variable domain (remainder filled in from reference TRBV30 and TRBJ1-6): SQTIHQWPATLVQPVGSPLSLECTVEGTSNPNLYWYRQAAGRGLQLLFYSVGIGQISSEVPQNLSASRPQDRQFILSSKKLLLSDSGFYLCAWMGGSSYNSPLHFGNGTRLTVT.

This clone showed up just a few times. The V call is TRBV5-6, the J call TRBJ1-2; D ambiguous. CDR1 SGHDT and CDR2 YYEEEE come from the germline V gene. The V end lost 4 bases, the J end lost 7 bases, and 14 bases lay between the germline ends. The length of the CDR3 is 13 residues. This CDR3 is CASSPTGRGGYTF. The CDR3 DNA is TGTGCCAGCAGCCCGACGGGTCGCGGTGGCTACACCTTC.

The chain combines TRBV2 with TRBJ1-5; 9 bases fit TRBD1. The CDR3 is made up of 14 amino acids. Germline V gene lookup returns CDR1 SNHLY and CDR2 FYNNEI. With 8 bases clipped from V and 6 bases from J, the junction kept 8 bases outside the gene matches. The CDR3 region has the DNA TGTGCCAGCGGGGGGACAGGGTTGGTTCAGCCCCAGCATTTT. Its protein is CASGGTGLVQPQHF.

DNA of the CDR3: TGTGCCAGCAGTACCGGACAAGTTTATGGCTACACCTTC. Amino acids: CASSTGQVYGYTF. The V and J genes are TRBV6-5 and TRBJ1-2, with a possible D match to TRBD1 (5 bases). Trimming cost V 5 bases and J 5 bases, with 12 bases left between them. Germline values: CDR1 MNHEY, CDR2 SVGAGI. This CDR3 has 13 amino acids.

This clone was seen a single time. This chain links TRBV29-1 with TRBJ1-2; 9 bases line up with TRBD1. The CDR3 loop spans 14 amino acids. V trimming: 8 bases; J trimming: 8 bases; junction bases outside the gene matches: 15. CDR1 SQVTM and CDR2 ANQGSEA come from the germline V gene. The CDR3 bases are TGCAGCTCGAACCAAGGACAGGGGCTAGGCGGCTACACCTTC. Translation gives CSSNQGQGLGGYTF.

The CDR3 spells CAWSPDREYGYTF. In DNA form, the CDR3 reads TGTGCCTGGAGTCCGGACAGGGAATATGGCTACACCTTC. The chain links TRBV30 to TRBJ1-2, with 8 bases fitting TRBD1. The germline gives CDR1 GTSNPN, CDR2 SVGIG (reference sequence). V dropped 2 bases and J dropped 5; count of bases not matched to a gene: 4. CDR3 length: 13 amino acids.

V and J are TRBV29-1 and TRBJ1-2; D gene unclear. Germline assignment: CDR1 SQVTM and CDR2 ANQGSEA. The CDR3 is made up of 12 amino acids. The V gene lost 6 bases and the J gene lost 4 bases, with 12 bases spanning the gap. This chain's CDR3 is CSVAQSLYGYTF. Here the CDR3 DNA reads TGCAGCGTGGCGCAAAGCCTCTATGGCTACACCTTC.

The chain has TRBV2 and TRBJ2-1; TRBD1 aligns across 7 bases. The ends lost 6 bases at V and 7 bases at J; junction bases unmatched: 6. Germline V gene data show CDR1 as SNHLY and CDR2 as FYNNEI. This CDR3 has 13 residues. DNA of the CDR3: TGTGCCAGCAGACAGGGGACGGGTAATGAGCAGTTCTTC. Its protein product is CASRQGTGNEQFF.

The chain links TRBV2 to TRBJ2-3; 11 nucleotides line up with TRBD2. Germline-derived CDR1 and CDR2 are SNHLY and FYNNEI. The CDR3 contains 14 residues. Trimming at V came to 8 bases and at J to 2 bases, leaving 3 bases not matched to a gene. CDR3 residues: CASQLAGVTDTQYF. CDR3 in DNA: TGTGCCAGCCAACTAGCGGGGGTCACAGATACGCAGTATTTT.

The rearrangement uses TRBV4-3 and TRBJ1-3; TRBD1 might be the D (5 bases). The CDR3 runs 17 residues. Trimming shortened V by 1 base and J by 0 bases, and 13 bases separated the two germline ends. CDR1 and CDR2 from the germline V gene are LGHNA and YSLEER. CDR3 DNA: TGCGCCAGCAGCCAAGTCCCGGGACGGTCCTCTGGAAACACCATATATTTT. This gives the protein CASSQVPGRSSGNTIYF.

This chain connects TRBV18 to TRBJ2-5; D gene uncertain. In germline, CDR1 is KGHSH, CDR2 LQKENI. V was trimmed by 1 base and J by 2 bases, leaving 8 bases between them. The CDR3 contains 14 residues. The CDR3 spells CASSPLRRQETQYF. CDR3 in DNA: TGTGCCAGCTCACCACTTCGACGGCAAGAGACCCAGTACTTC.

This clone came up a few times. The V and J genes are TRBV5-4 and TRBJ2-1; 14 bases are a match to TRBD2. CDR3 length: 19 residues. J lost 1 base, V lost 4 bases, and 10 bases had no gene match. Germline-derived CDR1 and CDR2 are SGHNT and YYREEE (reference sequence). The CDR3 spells CASSRTGTSGGLSYNEQFF. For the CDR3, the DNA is TGTGCCAGCAGCCGGACCGGGACTAGCGGGGGTCTGTCCTACAATGAGCAGTTCTTC. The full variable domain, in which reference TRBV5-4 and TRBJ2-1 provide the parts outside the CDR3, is ETGVTQSPTHLIKTRGQQVTLRCSSQSGHNTVSWYQQALGQGPQFIFQYYREEENGRGNFPPRFSGLQFPNYSSELNVNALELDDSALYLCASSRTGTSGGLSYNEQFFGPGTRLTVL.

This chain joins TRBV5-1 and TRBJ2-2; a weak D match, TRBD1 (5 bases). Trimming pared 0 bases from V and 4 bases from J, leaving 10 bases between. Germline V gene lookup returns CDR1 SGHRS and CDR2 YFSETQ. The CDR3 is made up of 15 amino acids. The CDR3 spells CASSLAGASTGELFF. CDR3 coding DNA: TGCGCCAGCAGCTTGGCTGGGGCGAGCACCGGGGAGCTGTTTTTT.

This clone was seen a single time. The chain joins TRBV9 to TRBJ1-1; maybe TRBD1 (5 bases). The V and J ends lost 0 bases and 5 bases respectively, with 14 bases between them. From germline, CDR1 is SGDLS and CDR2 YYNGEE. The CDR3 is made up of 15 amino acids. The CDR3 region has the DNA TGTGCCAGCAGCGTAGGGCAGGGAGGTTGGACTGAAGCTTTCTTT. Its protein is CASSVGQGGWTEAFF.